This T cell receptor (beta chain) was obtained from a study of T cell responses to AZD1222 COVID-19 vaccine. Study-level points and caveats: All repertoire sampling was performed exclusively after the peak T cell response.

Trimming left V 3 bases short and J 5 bases short, with 17 bases between. The CDR3 spans 15 residues. Germline V gene lookup returns CDR1 SGDLS and CDR2 YYNGEE. Details on this clone: The antigen remains undetermined.

The protocol was immunoSEQ multiplex PCR, while the TCRdb copy is restricted to in-frame clones and leaves out a portion. The sample includes 130,000 to 150,000 clones, approximately 93% of them seen just once. The sample here was peripheral blood, taken after recovery from COVID-19. The source of this sequence is an adult who had recovered from COVID-19. The chain employs TRBV9 and TRBJ2-5, with D perhaps TRBD1 or TRBD2 (5 bases each). The CDR3 is CASSEGPGWGETQYF. CDR3 nucleotide sequence: TGTGCCAGCAGCGAGGGGCCGGGTTGGGGGGAGACCCAGTACTTC.